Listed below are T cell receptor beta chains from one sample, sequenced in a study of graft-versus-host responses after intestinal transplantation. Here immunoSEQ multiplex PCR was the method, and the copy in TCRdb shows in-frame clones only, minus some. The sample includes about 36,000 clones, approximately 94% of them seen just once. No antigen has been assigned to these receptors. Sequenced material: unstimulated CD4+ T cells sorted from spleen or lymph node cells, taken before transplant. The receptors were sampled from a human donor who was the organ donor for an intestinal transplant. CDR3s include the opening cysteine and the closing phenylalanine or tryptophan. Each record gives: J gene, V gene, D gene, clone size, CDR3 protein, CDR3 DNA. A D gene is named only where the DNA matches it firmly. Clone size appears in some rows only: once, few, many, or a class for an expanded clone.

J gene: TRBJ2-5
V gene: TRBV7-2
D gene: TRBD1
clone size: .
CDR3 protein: CASSITGQGRETQYF
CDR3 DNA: TGTGCCAGCAGCATCACGGGACAGGGTAGAGAGACCCAGTACTTC

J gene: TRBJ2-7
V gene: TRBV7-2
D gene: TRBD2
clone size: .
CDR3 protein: CASSLKGTSGGYEQYF
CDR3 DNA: TGTGCCAGCAGCTTAAAGGGGACTAGCGGGGGCTACGAGCAGTACTTC

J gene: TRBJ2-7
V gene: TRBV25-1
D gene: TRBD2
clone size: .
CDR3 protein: CASSGSGGVYEQYF
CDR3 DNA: TGTGCCAGCAGTGGGAGCGGGGGTGTTTACGAGCAGTACTTC

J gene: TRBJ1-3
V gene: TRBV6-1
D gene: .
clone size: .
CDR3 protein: CASKLQEPGNTIYF
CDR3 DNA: TGTGCCAGCAAACTCCAGGAGCCTGGAAACACCATATATTTT

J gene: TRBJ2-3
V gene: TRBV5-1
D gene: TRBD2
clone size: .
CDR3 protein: CASSSGGGAPSDTQYF
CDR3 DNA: TGCGCCAGCAGCTCCGGCGGGGGGGCCCCATCCGATACGCAGTATTTT

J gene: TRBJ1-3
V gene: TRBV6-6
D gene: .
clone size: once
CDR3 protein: CASQKRNTIYF
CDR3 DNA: TGTGCCAGCCAAAAAAGAAACACCATATATTTT

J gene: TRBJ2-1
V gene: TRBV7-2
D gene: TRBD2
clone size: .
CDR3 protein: CASSPGWTSGHNEQFF
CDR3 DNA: TGTGCCAGCAGCCCAGGGTGGACTAGCGGGCACAATGAGCAGTTCTTC

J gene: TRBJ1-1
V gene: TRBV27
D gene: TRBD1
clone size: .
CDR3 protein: CASKLGGPGNTEAFF
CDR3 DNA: TGTGCCAGCAAGTTAGGGGGCCCCGGGAACACTGAAGCTTTCTTT

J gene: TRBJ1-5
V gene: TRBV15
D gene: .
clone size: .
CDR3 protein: CATSRVTAGNQPQHF
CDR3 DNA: TGTGCCACCAGCAGAGTTACGGCCGGCAATCAGCCCCAGCATTTT

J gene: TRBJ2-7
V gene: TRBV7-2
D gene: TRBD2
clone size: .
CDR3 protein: CASSLGGTSGFDEQYF
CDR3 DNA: TGTGCCAGCAGCTTAGGCGGGACTAGCGGGTTCGACGAGCAGTACTTC

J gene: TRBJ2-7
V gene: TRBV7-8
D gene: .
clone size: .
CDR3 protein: CASSPVLGEQYF
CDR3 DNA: TGTGCCAGCAGCCCAGTATTAGGGGAGCAGTACTTC

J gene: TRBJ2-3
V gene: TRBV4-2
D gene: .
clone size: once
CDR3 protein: CASSPQARRNYRSTDTQYF
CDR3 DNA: TGTGCCAGCAGCCCCCAGGCCCGGAGAAACTATCGAAGCACAGATACGCAGTATTTT

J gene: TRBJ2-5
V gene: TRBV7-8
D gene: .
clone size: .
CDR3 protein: CASSLMPAQETQYF
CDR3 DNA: TGTGCCAGCAGCTTAATGCCGGCTCAAGAGACCCAGTACTTC

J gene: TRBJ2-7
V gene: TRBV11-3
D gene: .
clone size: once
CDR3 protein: CASSIQGGNEQYF
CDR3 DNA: TGTGCCAGCAGCATACAGGGAGGCAACGAGCAGTACTTC

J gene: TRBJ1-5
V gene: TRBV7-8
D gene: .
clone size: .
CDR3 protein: CASSWTDQPQHF
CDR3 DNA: TGTGCCAGCAGCTGGACGGATCAGCCCCAGCATTTT

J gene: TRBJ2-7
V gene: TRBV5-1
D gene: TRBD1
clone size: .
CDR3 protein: CASSGDSYEQYF
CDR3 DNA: TGCGCCAGCAGCGGGGACAGTTACGAGCAGTACTTC

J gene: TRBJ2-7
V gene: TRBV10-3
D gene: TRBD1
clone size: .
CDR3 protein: CAISEGTGLVSYEQYF
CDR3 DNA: TGTGCCATCAGTGAAGGGACAGGGTTAGTTTCCTACGAGCAGTACTTC

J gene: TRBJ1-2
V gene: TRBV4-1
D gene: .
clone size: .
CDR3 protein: CASSLTNRENYGYTF
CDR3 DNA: TGCGCCAGCAGCCTCACGAACAGGGAAAACTATGGCTACACCTTC

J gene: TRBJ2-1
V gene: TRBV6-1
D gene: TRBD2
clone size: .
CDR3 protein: CASRTSGNEQFF
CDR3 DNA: TGTGCCAGTCGGACTAGCGGCAATGAGCAGTTCTTC

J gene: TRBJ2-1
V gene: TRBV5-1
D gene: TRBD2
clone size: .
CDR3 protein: CASSGAGADYNEQFF
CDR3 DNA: TGCGCCAGCAGCGGAGCGGGGGCCGACTACAATGAGCAGTTCTTC

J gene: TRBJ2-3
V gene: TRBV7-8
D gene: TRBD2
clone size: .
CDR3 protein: CASSLDRLAGGDTQYF
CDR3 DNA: TGTGCCAGCAGCTTAGACCGACTAGCGGGGGGAGATACGCAGTATTTT

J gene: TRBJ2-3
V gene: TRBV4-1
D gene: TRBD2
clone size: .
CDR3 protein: CASSQVRAGVSTDTQYF
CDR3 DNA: TGCGCCAGCAGCCAAGTGAGAGCGGGGGTAAGCACAGATACGCAGTATTTT

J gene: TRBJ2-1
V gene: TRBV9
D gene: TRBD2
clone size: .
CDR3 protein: CASGGTSYNEQFF
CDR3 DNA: TGTGCCAGCGGGGGGACTAGTTACAATGAGCAGTTCTTC

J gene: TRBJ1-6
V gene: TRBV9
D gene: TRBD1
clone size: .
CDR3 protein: CASSVETGGGSPLHF
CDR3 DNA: TGTGCCAGCAGCGTAGAGACAGGGGGTGGTTCACCCCTCCACTTT

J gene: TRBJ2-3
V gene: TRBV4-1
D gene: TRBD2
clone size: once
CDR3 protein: CASSRKIPSGGLTDTQYF
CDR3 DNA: TGCGCCAGCAGCCGTAAAATACCTAGCGGGGGGCTCACAGATACGCAGTATTTT

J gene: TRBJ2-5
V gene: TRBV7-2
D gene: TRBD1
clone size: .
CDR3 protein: CASSPDRQETQYF
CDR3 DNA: TGTGCCAGCAGCCCGGACAGGCAAGAGACCCAGTACTTC

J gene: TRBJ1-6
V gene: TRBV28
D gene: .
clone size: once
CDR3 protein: CAIKAPQANSPLHF
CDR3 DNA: TGTGCCATCAAGGCCCCCCAAGCTAATTCACCCCTCCACTTT

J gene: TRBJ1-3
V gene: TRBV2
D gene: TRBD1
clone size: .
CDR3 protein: CASRPGQGAYSGNTIYF
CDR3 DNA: TGTGCCAGCAGGCCTGGACAGGGGGCCTACTCTGGAAACACCATATATTTT

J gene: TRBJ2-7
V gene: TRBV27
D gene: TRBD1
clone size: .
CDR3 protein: CASSYHRGASYEQYF
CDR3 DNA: TGTGCCAGCAGTTACCACAGGGGCGCCTCCTACGAGCAGTACTTC

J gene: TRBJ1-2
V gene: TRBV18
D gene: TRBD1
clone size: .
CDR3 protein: CASSPPRTGVGDYGYTF
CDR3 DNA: TGTGCCAGCTCACCTCCCCGGACAGGTGTGGGGGATTATGGCTACACCTTC

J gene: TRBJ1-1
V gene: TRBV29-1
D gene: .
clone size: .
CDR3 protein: CSVGVKTEAFF
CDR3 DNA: TGCAGCGTTGGGGTTAAGACTGAAGCTTTCTTT

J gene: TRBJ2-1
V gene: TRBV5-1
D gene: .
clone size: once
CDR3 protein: CASRAWQGPNEQFF
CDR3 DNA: TGCGCCAGCAGAGCCTGGCAGGGGCCCAATGAGCAGTTCTTC

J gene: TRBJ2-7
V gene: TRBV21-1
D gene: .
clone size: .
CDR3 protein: CASSKGGADPSREQYF
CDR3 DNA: TGTGCCAGCAGCAAAGGGGGGGCAGACCCCAGCCGCGAGCAGTACTTC

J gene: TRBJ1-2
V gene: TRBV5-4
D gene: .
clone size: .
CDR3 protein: CASSLARPANYGYTF
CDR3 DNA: TGTGCCAGCAGCTTGGCGCGGCCAGCTAACTATGGCTACACCTTC

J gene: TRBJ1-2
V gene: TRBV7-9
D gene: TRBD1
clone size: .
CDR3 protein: CASRISGTGAGDGYTF
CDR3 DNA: TGTGCCAGCAGGATTTCAGGGACAGGGGCGGGGGATGGCTACACCTTC

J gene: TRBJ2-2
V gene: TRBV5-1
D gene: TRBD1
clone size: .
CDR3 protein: CASSLVRGRNTGELFF
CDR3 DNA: TGCGCCAGCAGCTTGGTTAGGGGGCGGAACACCGGGGAGCTGTTTTTT

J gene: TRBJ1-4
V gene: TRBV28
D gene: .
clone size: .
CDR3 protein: CASSGPPVYEKLFF
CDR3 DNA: TGTGCCAGCAGCGGGCCCCCGGTCTATGAAAAACTGTTTTTT

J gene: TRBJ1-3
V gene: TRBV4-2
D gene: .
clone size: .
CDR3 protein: CASSQDSSGNTIYF
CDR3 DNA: TGTGCCAGCAGCCAGGACAGCTCTGGAAACACCATATATTTT

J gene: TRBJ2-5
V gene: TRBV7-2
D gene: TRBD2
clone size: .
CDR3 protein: CASSFETSGGQTQYF
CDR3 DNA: TGTGCCAGCAGCTTTGAGACTAGCGGGGGACAGACCCAGTACTTC

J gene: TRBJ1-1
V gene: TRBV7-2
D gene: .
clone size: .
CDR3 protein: CASSLWTASNTEAFF
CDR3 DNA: TGTGCCAGCAGCTTATGGACAGCTTCGAACACTGAAGCTTTCTTT

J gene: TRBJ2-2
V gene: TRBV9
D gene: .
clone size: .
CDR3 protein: CASSVGGFVTGELFF
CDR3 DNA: TGTGCCAGCAGCGTAGGGGGCTTCGTGACCGGGGAGCTGTTTTTT

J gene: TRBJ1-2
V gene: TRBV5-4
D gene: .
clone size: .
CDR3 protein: CASSLAVTAYGYTF
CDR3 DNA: TGTGCCAGCAGCTTGGCCGTGACTGCCTATGGCTACACCTTC

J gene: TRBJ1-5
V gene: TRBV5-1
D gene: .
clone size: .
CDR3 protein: CASSPDSRNQPQHF
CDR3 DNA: TGCGCCAGCAGCCCGGACAGTCGAAATCAGCCCCAGCATTTT

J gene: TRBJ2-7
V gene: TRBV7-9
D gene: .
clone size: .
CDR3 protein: CASSLGTAPYEQYF
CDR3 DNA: TGTGCCAGCAGCTTAGGGACAGCCCCCTACGAGCAGTACTTC

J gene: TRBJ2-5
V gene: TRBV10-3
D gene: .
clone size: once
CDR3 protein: CAISDRQETQYF
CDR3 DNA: TGTGCCATCAGTGACAGGCAAGAGACCCAGTACTTC

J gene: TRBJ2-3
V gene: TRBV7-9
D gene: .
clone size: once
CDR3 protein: CASSLAGGFKADTQYF
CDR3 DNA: TGTGCCAGCAGCTTAGCGGGGGGCTTTAAAGCAGATACGCAGTATTTT

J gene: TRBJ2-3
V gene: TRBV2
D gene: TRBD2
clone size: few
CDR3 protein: CASIPVSGTYTSTDTQYF
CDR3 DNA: TGTGCCAGCATCCCAGTTAGCGGGACTTACACTAGCACAGATACGCAGTATTTT

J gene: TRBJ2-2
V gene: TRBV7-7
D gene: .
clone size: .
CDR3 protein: CASSSLGSTGELFF
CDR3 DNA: TGTGCTAGCAGCTCCCTGGGCTCCACCGGGGAGCTGTTTTTT

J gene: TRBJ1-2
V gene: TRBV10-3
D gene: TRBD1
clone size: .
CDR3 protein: CAISEGQGGYTF
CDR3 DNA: TGTGCCATCAGTGAGGGACAGGGGGGCTACACCTTC

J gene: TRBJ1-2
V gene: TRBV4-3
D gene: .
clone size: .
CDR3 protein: CASSLFWGEDYGYTF
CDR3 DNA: TGCGCCAGCAGCCTGTTCTGGGGGGAGGACTATGGCTACACCTTC

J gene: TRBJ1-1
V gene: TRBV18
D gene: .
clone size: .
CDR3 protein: CASSPRGSSEAFF
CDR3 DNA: TGTGCCAGCTCACCTAGGGGTTCTAGTGAAGCTTTCTTT

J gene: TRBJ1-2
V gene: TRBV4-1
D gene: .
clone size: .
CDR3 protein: CASSQPFITDYGYTF
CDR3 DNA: TGCGCCAGCAGCCAACCTTTTATAACTGACTATGGCTACACCTTC

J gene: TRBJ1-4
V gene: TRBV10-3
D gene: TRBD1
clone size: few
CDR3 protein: CAISESGDRGEKLFF
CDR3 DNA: TGTGCCATCAGTGAGTCGGGGGACAGGGGTGAAAAACTGTTTTTT

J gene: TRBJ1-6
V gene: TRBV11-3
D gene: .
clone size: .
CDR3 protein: CASSLDRYSPLHF
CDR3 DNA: TGTGCCAGCAGCTTAGATCGATACTCACCCCTCCACTTT

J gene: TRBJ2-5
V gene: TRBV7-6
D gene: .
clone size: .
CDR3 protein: CASSLERVGGTQYF
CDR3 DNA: TGTGCCAGCAGCCTTGAGCGGGTGGGTGGGACCCAGTACTTC

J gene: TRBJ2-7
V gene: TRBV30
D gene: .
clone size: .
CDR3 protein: CAWSMADRDSYEQYF
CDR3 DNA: TGTGCCTGGAGTATGGCGGACAGAGACTCCTACGAGCAGTACTTC